A single sample gave rise to the 5 T cell receptor beta chains below, sequenced in a study of blood T cell repertoires in COVID-19. The protocol was immunoSEQ multiplex PCR, while the TCRdb copy is restricted to in-frame clones and leaves out a portion. The data hold 150,000 or so clones, with more than 70% observed a single time. The sample comprised peripheral blood. All receptors come from a human donor in a cohort sampled during active COVID-19.

A few counts support this clone. The chain is built from TRBV18 and TRBJ2-5; 9 bases are shared with TRBD2. V lost 3 bases and J lost 2; bases outside the gene matches: 7. Germline V CDR1 and CDR2: KGHSH, LQKENI. The CDR3 extends over 16 amino acids. The CDR3 region is CASSPIIAGAQETQYF. The CDR3 DNA follows: TGTGCCAGCTCACCGATAATAGCGGGGGCGCAAGAGACCCAGTACTTC.

The chain recombines TRBV7-9 with TRBJ1-1, with D possibly TRBD1 on 5 matching bases. The V end lost 3 bases, the J end lost 0 bases, and 11 bases lay between the germline ends. Germline V gene lookup returns CDR1 SEHNR and CDR2 FQNEAQ (reference sequence). CDR3 length: 15 amino acids. The CDR3 spells CASSFDRNMNTEAFF. CDR3 in DNA: TGTGCCAGCAGCTTTGACAGAAACATGAACACTGAAGCTTTCTTT.

This rearrangement joins TRBV28 to TRBJ2-7; 9 positions match TRBD2. Unmatched junction bases numbered 16, after V lost 5 bases and J lost 2 bases. CDR1 MDHEN and CDR2 SYDVKM come from the germline V gene. This CDR3 has 18 amino acids. CDR3 sequence (DNA): TGTGCCAGCAGTCCCATATCCCCCAGGACTAGCGCAGCCTACGAGCAGTACTTC. Protein product: CASSPISPRTSAAYEQYF.

This chain uses TRBV5-8 with TRBJ2-1; TRBD1 is a possible D gene (6 bases). CDR3 size: 15 residues. Germline values: CDR1 SGHTS, CDR2 YDEGEE. Trimming shortened V by 4 bases and J by 8 bases, and 19 bases separated the two germline ends. CDR3 sequence: CASSIEGQRLHEQFF. Here the CDR3 DNA reads TGTGCCAGCAGCATTGAGGGACAAAGGCTGCATGAGCAGTTCTTC.

CDR3 DNA: TGTGCCAGCAGCCTCTTAGCGGGAGGTATGGGGGAGCAGTACTTC. Its protein product is CASSLLAGGMGEQYF. The V call is TRBV27, the J call TRBJ2-7, with 10 nucleotides matching TRBD2. CDR1 is MNHEY, CDR2 SMNVEV, per germline (reference sequence). Trimming cost V 6 bases and J 7 bases; bases outside gene matches: 12. The CDR3 extends over 15 amino acids.